What follows is one T cell receptor (beta chain) and its context. What it binds is not known. The sample originates from a study of blood T cells in healthy people across ages. Points from the study as a whole: Naive and antigen-experienced cells could not be conclusively compared, given unsorted PBMCs.

From germline, CDR1 is SGHRS and CDR2 YFSETQ. The V end lost 8 bases, the J end lost 4 bases, and 13 bases lay between the germline ends. The CDR3 is made up of 14 amino acids. Sample-barcoded 5' priming and a J-beta primer mix drove a second PCR of about 7 to 12 cycles. MiXCR, applied by TCRdb to the 5' RACE reads, yields one record per CDR3 protein. Of some 690,000 distinct CDR3 sequences in the sample, about 24% were seen once. The source is a man aged 70-80 years in good health. The specimen was blood. The V gene is TRBV5-1, the J gene TRBJ2-6; possibly TRBD1 for D (6 bases). This chain's CDR3 is CASQQGSGANVLTF. CDR3 DNA: TGCGCCAGTCAACAGGGATCAGGGGCCAACGTCCTGACTTTC.